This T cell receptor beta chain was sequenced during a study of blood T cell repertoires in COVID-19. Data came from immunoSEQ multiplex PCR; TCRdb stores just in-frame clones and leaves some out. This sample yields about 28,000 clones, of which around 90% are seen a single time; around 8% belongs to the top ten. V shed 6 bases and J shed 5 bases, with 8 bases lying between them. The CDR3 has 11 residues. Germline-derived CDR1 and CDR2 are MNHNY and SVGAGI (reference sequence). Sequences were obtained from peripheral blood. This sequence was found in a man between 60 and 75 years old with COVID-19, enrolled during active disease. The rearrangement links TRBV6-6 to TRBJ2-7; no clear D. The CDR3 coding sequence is TGTGCCAGCAGCCCCCGGGACGAGCAGTACTTC. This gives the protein CASSPRDEQYF.